The T cell receptor (beta chain) under discussion was sequenced for a study of technical replicates of blood from a handful of donors (TCRdb year 2017). The library was prepared using the immunoSEQ multiplex PCR assay. TCRdb carries this immuneACCESS record with in-frame sequences only. Its versions omit some clonotypes, under half of them owing to an unresolved V gene in the studies checked, with the rest unexplained. A total of 65,000 to 95,000 clones appear in this sample, just over 90% of them only once. Clones ranked in the top ten supply roughly 0.27% of the sample. In the case of this clone: The antigen it binds to is not known. Base qualities were left out, and no much larger clone turns up one base away.

The CDR3 starts with the cysteine, ends with the phenylalanine, and has 12 residues. Only the CDR3 DNA stays, 36 bases, in frame from base 1. Trimming costs V 2 bases and J 0 bases, and their ends lie 3 bases apart. CDR1 and CDR2 were assigned from the germline V gene as SGHRS and YFSETQ. The source is a human donor in good health. The sequence is built from TRBV5-1 and TRBJ2-7; a confident D gene designation cannot be given. The sample comprised T cells isolated from PBMCs. Here the CDR3 is given as CASSFSSYEQYF. The DNA sequence reads TGCGCCAGCAGCTTCAGCTCCTACGAGCAGTACTTC.